One sample yielded the 11 T cell receptor beta chains listed below, sequenced in a study of blood T cells in healthy people across ages. PCR was performed a second time for about 6 to 12 cycles using a sample-barcoded 5' primer and a J-beta primer mix. TCRdb ran MiXCR on the 5' RACE reads and lists one entry per CDR3 protein. The sample lists about 780,000 distinct CDR3 sequences, about 46% occurring once. The sample comprised blood. These receptors all come from an elderly man in good health.

The genes are TRBV6-2 or TRBV6-3 and TRBJ1-1; possibly TRBD1 for D (6 bases). The CDR3 loop spans 14 amino acids. Per the germline V gene, CDR1 is MNHEY and CDR2 is SVGEGT. Between the trimmed V and J ends, which lost 6 bases and 8 bases, there was a span of 19 bases. The CDR3 nucleotides read TGTGCCAGCAGAATGGGGGGCGACTATGCCGAAGCTTTCTTT. Its protein product is CASRMGGDYAEAFF.

This sequence joins TRBV29-1 and TRBJ2-7; 11 bases match TRBD1. Germline V gene sequence: CDR1 SQVTM, CDR2 ANQGSEA. This CDR3 has 16 residues. Trimming at V came to 5 bases and at J to 3 bases, leaving 12 bases not matched to a gene. CDR3 nucleotide sequence: TGCAGCGTTTTCTCCGGCCAGGGGACAGGGGGCTACGAGCAGTACTTC. Amino acids: CSVFSGQGTGGYEQYF.

This clonotype has only a few counts. The chain recombines TRBV29-1 with TRBJ2-7; perhaps TRBD2 as D (5 bases). This CDR3 has 12 amino acids. The V gene's germline CDR1 is SQVTM and CDR2 ANQGSEA. The V end was cut by 4 bases, the J end by 2 bases, with 9 bases between. The CDR3 coding sequence is TGCAGCGTTGCAGCGGCCACCTACGAGCAGTACTTC. Translation gives CSVAAATYEQYF.

The rearrangement links TRBV21-1 to TRBJ2-4; the DNA was not compared with TRBD1, the D call given in the table. TRBV21-1 is listed as a pseudogene. This CDR3 has 17 residues. The CDR3 sequence is CASNSAPGQLAKNIQYF. CDR3 nucleotides: TGTGCCAGCAACTCCGCTCCGGGACAGCTAGCCAAAAACATTCAGTACTTC.

This sequence joins TRBV6-6 and TRBJ1-2; D remains unclear. The V gene lost 0 bases and the J gene lost 3 bases, with 2 bases spanning the gap. Germline V lookup: CDR1 MNHNY, CDR2 SVGAGI (reference sequence). The CDR3 runs to 12 residues. CDR3 sequence: CASSYSDYGYTF. Here the CDR3 DNA reads TGTGCCAGCAGTTACTCGGACTATGGCTACACCTTC.

This clonotype was seen only a few times. The V and J genes are TRBV3-1 and TRBJ1-2; D is unclear. V lost 4 bases and J 4 bases, leaving 10 bases between the germline ends. The CDR3 loop spans 13 amino acids. Germline assignment: CDR1 LGHDT and CDR2 YNNKEL (reference sequence). This CDR3 reads CASSREFGYGYTF. CDR3 nucleotide sequence: TGTGCCAGCAGCCGCGAGTTTGGCTATGGCTACACCTTC.

This clonotype was counted a single time. The chain couples TRBV10-3 to TRBJ2-7; 10 positions agree with TRBD2. The CDR3 has 16 residues. V was clipped by 4 bases and J by 1 base; unmatched bases: 7. Germline V gene sequence: CDR1 ENHRY, CDR2 SYGVKD. The CDR3: CAISGGASGGSYEQYF. DNA for the CDR3: TGTGCCATCAGTGGGGGAGCTAGCGGGGGTTCCTACGAGCAGTACTTC.

V gene TRBV2 combines with J gene TRBJ2-4; tentatively, D is TRBD1 (5 bases). V shed 1 base and J shed 0 bases, with 10 bases lying between them. In germline, CDR1 is SNHLY, CDR2 FYNNEI. There are 16 residues in the CDR3. CDR3 region: CASSEDRSLAKNIQYF. The CDR3 bases are TGTGCCAGCAGTGAAGACAGGTCGCTAGCCAAAAACATTCAGTACTTC.

The rearrangement uses TRBV11-3 and TRBJ2-7; D is possibly TRBD1 (6 bases). The ends were cut back, 7 bases at V and 0 bases at J, with 13 bases in the middle. Germline values: CDR1 SGHNT, CDR2 YENEEA. This CDR3 is built from 14 residues. The CDR3 DNA reads as TGTGCCAGCACTCTCACAGGGCTCTCCTACGAGCAGTACTTC. This gives the protein CASTLTGLSYEQYF. Based on the CDR3 plus reference TRBV11-3 and TRBJ2-7, the full variable domain is EAGVVQSPRYKIIEKKQPVAFWCNPISGHNTLYWYLQNLGQGPELLIRYENEEAVDDSQLPKDRFSAERLKGVDSTLKIQPAELGDSAVYLCASTLTGLSYEQYFGPGTRLTVT.

This clonotype came up many times. The genes are TRBV6-6 and TRBJ1-1; unclear D gene. The CDR3 length is 11 residues. V lost 2 bases and J 8 bases, leaving 6 bases between the germline ends. Germline V CDR1 and CDR2: MNHNY, SVGAGI (reference sequence). CDR3 protein: CASSYGQEAFF. The CDR3 DNA follows: TGTGCCAGCAGTTACGGTCAGGAAGCTTTCTTT.

There are a few counts of this clonotype. The chain has TRBV9 and TRBJ2-3, with D perhaps matching TRBD2 (6 bases). The CDR3 is made up of 15 amino acids. The germline CDR1 and CDR2 sequences are SGDLS and YYNGEE. V was pared by 0 bases and J by 3 bases, with 11 bases between. CDR3 coding DNA: TGTGCCAGCAGCGTAGGGGGGAGGCCGACAGATACGCAGTATTTT. It encodes CASSVGGRPTDTQYF.